The entry that follows covers one T cell receptor (beta chain) sequence. The sample belongs to a study of T-cell reconstitution after alpha-beta-depleted transplantation in children. A library of TCRbeta sequences, prepared with unique molecular identifiers, was generated. TCRdb re-called the PCR reads through MiXCR, storing one row per CDR3 protein. The sample includes about 340,000 distinct CDR3 sequences, 10% of them seen just once. The V end was cut by 5 bases, the J end by 2 bases, with 16 bases between. The CDR3 has 15 residues. The V gene's germline CDR1 is MDHEN and CDR2 SYDVKM. The receptor comes from a human donor who donated a stem cell graft to a child with acute lymphoblastic leukemia. This material consisted of PBMCs from the stem cell graft donor, taken from the stem cell graft. The chain combines TRBV28 with TRBJ2-7; possible D gene TRBD1, 6 bases. DNA of the CDR3: TGTGCCAGCAGTCCGCCGACGACAGGCCCCTACGAGCAGTACTTC. Translation: CASSPPTTGPYEQYF.